These 8 T cell receptor beta chains share one sample of origin, sequenced in a study of T cell responses to AZD1222 COVID-19 vaccine. The data were produced by immunoSEQ multiplex PCR, yet TCRdb's version contains in-frame clones alone and is incomplete. There are some 60,000 clones in the sample; 70% to 80% occur only once, and less than 4.5% lies in the top ten. The sample consisted of peripheral blood, taken 28 days after the second AZD1222 dose. The source is an adult who received the AZD1222 COVID-19 vaccine.

This chain links TRBV19 with TRBJ1-4, with D unresolved. CDR3 size: 13 residues. Germline V gene data show CDR1 as LNHDA and CDR2 as SQIVND (reference sequence). V was shortened by 5 bases and J by 7 bases, with 11 bases between the two germline ends. In DNA form, the CDR3 reads TGTGCCAGTAGTGAAGGCGGGTTTGAAAAACTGTTTTTT. The encoded protein is CASSEGGFEKLFF.

The V gene is TRBV5-1, the J gene TRBJ1-1; D gene unclear. Trimming removed 5 bases at V and 3 bases at J, with 8 bases between. This CDR3 comprises 12 residues. CDR1 and CDR2 (germline): SGHRS, YFSETQ. The CDR3 region is CASRVGDTEAFF. The CDR3 region has the DNA TGCGCCAGCAGGGTCGGGGACACTGAAGCTTTCTTT.

The rearrangement uses TRBV5-1 and TRBJ1-5, with unresolved D. V was clipped by 4 bases and J by 9 bases, with 14 bases between them. Germline CDR1 SGHRS, CDR2 YFSETQ. This CDR3 spans 13 amino acids. The CDR3 spells CASSEDLGRPQHF. DNA of the CDR3: TGCGCCAGCAGCGAGGACCTTGGAAGGCCCCAGCATTTT.

This clone appeared once. The chain links TRBV28 to TRBJ2-2, with 8 bases identical to TRBD1. The V gene end was trimmed by 3 bases and the J gene end by 7 bases; junction bases not matched to a gene: 7. The CDR3 is made up of 15 amino acids. Germline V gene sequence: CDR1 MDHEN, CDR2 SYDVKM. The DNA of the CDR3 is TGTGCCAGCAGTTTTCCGCAGGGGGCTGGCGGGGAGCTGTTTTTT. It codes for CASSFPQGAGGELFF.

The chain combines TRBV27 with TRBJ2-3; 7 bases align to TRBD1. Germline V gives CDR1 MNHEY, CDR2 SMNVEV (reference sequence). The V gene end was trimmed by 6 bases and the J gene end by 3 bases; junction bases not matched to a gene: 6. CDR3 length: 14 residues. CDR3 residues: CASRRQGLTDTQYF. CDR3 nucleotides: TGTGCCAGCAGGAGACAGGGTCTAACAGATACGCAGTATTTT.

The chain joins TRBV3-1 (or the pseudogene TRBV3-2) to TRBJ1-4; 7 bases match TRBD1. The CDR3 runs to 16 residues. Germline V gives CDR1 LGHDT, CDR2 YNNKEL (reference sequence). The J segment lost 8 bases and the V segment lost 3 bases, leaving 12 bases of the junction unmatched. The CDR3 DNA sequence: TGTGCCAGCAGCCAGGGCTCCGGGACAGCGCGAGAAAAACTGTTTTTT. Protein: CASSQGSGTAREKLFF.

The CDR3 DNA reads as TGTGCCAGCAGTCCCCCTCCCCGGAAGGCGGGGTTTCAGTACTTC. Amino acids: CASSPPPRKAGFQYF. The J gene is TRBJ2-4, the V gene TRBV6-1; maybe TRBD2 (6 bases). CDR3 length: 15 residues. Looked up from germline, CDR1 is MNHNS and CDR2 is SASEGT. V gave up 5 bases and J gave up 11 bases, with 22 bases separating them.

This clone has a handful of counts. The chain has TRBV3-1 (or the pseudogene TRBV3-2) and TRBJ2-1; 12 nucleotides line up with TRBD2. Trimming at V came to 4 bases and at J to 10 bases, leaving 11 bases not matched to a gene. This CDR3 comprises 16 residues. Germline CDR1 LGHDT, CDR2 YNNKEL (reference sequence). DNA for the CDR3: TGTGCCAGCAGCCGACAGGGGGCTAGCGGGGGGGCCGAGCAGTTCTTC. Protein sequence: CASSRQGASGGAEQFF.